This T cell receptor beta chain was sequenced during a study of CD8+CD57+ T cells in acquired aplastic anemia. Study-level background: An average of 3.2 ug of DNA was obtained from sorted CD4+ and CD8+ cells.

Sequencing was done on patients that had shown CD8+CD57+ cell expansion by flow cytometry. The template for TCR beta VDJ and CDR3 sequence profiling was genomic DNA. One entry per CDR3 protein results from TCRdb running MiXCR on the reads. The repertoire holds roughly 260,000 distinct CDR3 sequences, with 45% to 50% as singletons. The clonotype originates from a human donor with aplastic anemia. The sample was sorted CD4+, CD8+, or CD8+CD57+ T cells (not recorded which) from PBMCs.

The CDR3 loop reads CASSQTSGGSYEQYF. The CDR3 region has the DNA TGCGCCAGCAGCCAAACTAGCGGGGGCTCCTACGAGCAGTACTTC. The genes are TRBV4-3 and TRBJ2-7, with 11 bases identical to TRBD2. V shed 2 bases and J 0 bases; nucleotides not matched to a gene: 0. The V gene's germline CDR1 is LGHNA and CDR2 YSLEER. This CDR3 has 15 amino acids.